A single sample gave rise to the 21 T cell receptor beta chains below, sequenced in a study of vaccination and CD4 T cells after COVID-19. Treatment specified: roughly 11-day PBMC culture with coronavirus spike peptide pools or control peptides (ViraFEST assay). These receptors lack a known antigen. Oncomine TCR Beta short-read sequencing was applied to DNA from cultured CD4+ T cells. TCRdb reprocessed the PCR reads via MiXCR and lists one record per CDR3 protein. The table has about 9,100 distinct CDR3 sequences, approximately 67% seen once. Material: CD4+ T cells from blood, cultured in vitro. The origin of the receptors is a human donor who had recovered from COVID-19.

The rearrangement uses TRBV7-9 and TRBJ1-2; D is uncertain. Trimming took 5 bases from V and 6 from J, leaving 19 bases between them. The CDR3 runs 15 residues. Per the germline V gene, CDR1 is SEHNR and CDR2 is FQNEAQ (reference sequence). CDR3 region: CASSTNGYHRDGYTF. CDR3 bases: TGTGCCAGCAGCACTAATGGGTACCATCGCGATGGCTACACCTTC.

This clonotype has just one count. The chain carries TRBV7-2 and TRBJ1-6; TRBD1 is a possible D gene (5 bases). The V gene's germline CDR1 is SGHTA and CDR2 FQGNSA. CDR3 length: 16 amino acids. The V end lost 1 base, the J end lost 4 bases, and 11 bases lay between the germline ends. CDR3 amino acids: CASSLDRGRYNSPLHF. DNA for the CDR3: TGTGCCAGCAGCTTAGATCGGGGACGGTATAATTCACCCCTCCACTTT.

This chain links TRBV2 with TRBJ2-1; perhaps D is TRBD1 or TRBD2 (6 bases each). Germline CDR1 and CDR2: SNHLY and FYNNEI. The length of the CDR3 is 14 residues. V shed 5 bases and J shed 5 bases, with 13 bases lying between them. CDR3 in amino acids: CASSYRGLDNEQFF. CDR3 DNA sequence: TGTGCCAGCAGTTACCGGGGGCTAGACAATGAGCAGTTCTTC.

V gene TRBV20-1 combines with J gene TRBJ1-2; 12 bases fit TRBD1. CDR3 length: 14 residues. Germline V gene sequence: CDR1 DFQATT, CDR2 SNEGSKA (reference sequence). Trimming cost V 6 bases and J 8 bases; bases outside gene matches: 10. CDR3 residues: CSALDGDRGRGYTF. The CDR3 DNA reads as TGCAGTGCCCTAGACGGGGACAGGGGGCGCGGCTACACCTTC.

The chain links TRBV20-1 to TRBJ1-4; D gene uncertain. Trimming stripped 1 base from V and 6 bases from J, with 9 bases between. The CDR3 is 13 amino acids. Germline CDR1 is DFQATT and CDR2 is SNEGSKA (reference sequence). This CDR3 reads CSARVSWDEKLFF. The DNA of the CDR3 is TGCAGTGCTAGAGTCTCGTGGGATGAAAAACTGTTTTTT.

The chain combines TRBV6-1 with TRBJ1-5; the match to TRBD1 covers 10 bases. Per germline, CDR1 MNHNS and CDR2 SASEGT. The CDR3 is made up of 15 amino acids. Trimming at V came to 3 bases and at J to 6 bases, leaving 5 bases not matched to a gene. The CDR3 sequence: CASSDGTGEAQPQHF. In nucleotides, the CDR3 is TGTGCCAGCAGTGACGGGACAGGGGAAGCTCAGCCCCAGCATTTT.

This clonotype was seen a few times. The genes are TRBV12-3 or TRBV12-4 and TRBJ1-6; a possible D gene is TRBD1 (5 bases). The CDR3 is 15 residues long. V dropped 6 bases and J dropped 8 bases, with 17 bases sitting between them. The DNA for the CDR3 is TGTGCCAGCAGCCCGGACATTGGGGGTTATTCACCCCTCCACTTT. It specifies CASSPDIGGYSPLHF.

The chain uses TRBV10-3 and TRBJ2-3; 9 bases fit TRBD2. After removal of 7 bases from V and 4 bases from J, the junction contained 6 bases not matched to a gene. Germline V gene sequence: CDR1 ENHRY, CDR2 SYGVKD. The CDR3 is 14 residues long. CDR3 sequence reads: CAINPGLAPDTQYF. CDR3 coding DNA: TGTGCCATCAATCCGGGACTAGCCCCAGATACGCAGTATTTT.

A few counts support this clonotype. The chain is built from TRBV28 and TRBJ2-2; TRBD2 matches 9 bases. The junction had 7 bases not matched to a gene; V was cut back by 6 bases and J by 5 bases. This CDR3 comprises 15 residues. Per the germline V gene, CDR1 is MDHEN and CDR2 is SYDVKM. CDR3 loop: CASRGDSGRTGELFF. The CDR3 DNA sequence: TGTGCCAGCAGAGGGGATAGCGGGAGAACCGGGGAGCTGTTTTTT.

This rearrangement joins TRBV20-1 to TRBJ2-1; D is unclear. The DNA end lines up better with TRBJ2-7; the J call may be wrong. Germline assignment: CDR1 DFQATT and CDR2 SNEGSKA (reference sequence). This CDR3 comprises 11 residues. The CDR3, as DNA: TGCAGTGGGATGCTCTCCTACGAGCAGTACTTC. This encodes CSGMLSYEQYF.

The rearrangement joins TRBV11-3 to TRBJ2-5; a weak D match, TRBD2 (6 bases). The CDR3 is 14 residues long. The V and J ends lost 1 base and 2 bases respectively, with 8 bases between them. In germline, CDR1 is SGHNT, CDR2 YENEEA. CDR3 loop: CASSLVRGQETQYF. In nucleotides, the CDR3 is TGTGCCAGCAGCTTAGTCCGGGGGCAAGAGACCCAGTACTTC.

The chain is built from TRBV12-3 or TRBV12-4 and TRBJ1-2; D unclear. V lost 0 bases and J 8 bases, leaving 7 bases between the germline ends. This CDR3 region has 12 residues. CDR3 sequence (DNA): TGTGCCAGCAGTTTAGCGAGAGGCGGCTACACCTTC. Protein product: CASSLARGGYTF.

The rearrangement joins TRBV6-5 to TRBJ2-7; 8 bases are shared with TRBD1. V lost 4 bases and J lost 7; bases outside the gene matches: 27. This CDR3 region has 20 residues. Germline V gene sequence: CDR1 MNHEY, CDR2 SVGAGI. The CDR3 sequence: CASSSRVAGQGSLLLLEQYF. CDR3 nucleotides: TGTGCCAGCAGTTCCCGGGTGGCCGGACAGGGTTCCCTCCTCCTACTTGAGCAGTACTTC.

The CDR3 coding sequence is TGTGCCAGTACCCGACAGGACGCGAACACCGGGGAGCTGTTTTTT. This encodes CASTRQDANTGELFF. V gene TRBV19 combines with J gene TRBJ2-2, with D maybe TRBD1 (6 bases). CDR1 LNHDA and CDR2 SQIVND come from the germline V gene (reference sequence). Trimming cost V 7 bases and J 0 bases, with 12 bases left between them. CDR3 length equals 15 residues.

V and J are TRBV28 and TRBJ1-4; the D gene is possibly TRBD1 (6 bases). Germline values: CDR1 MDHEN, CDR2 SYDVKM. This CDR3 is 14 amino acids long. V lost 6 bases and J lost 6, with 14 bases in between. This CDR3 reads CASRRQVVDEKLFF. In DNA form, the CDR3 reads TGTGCCAGCAGACGACAGGTCGTGGATGAAAAACTGTTTTTT.

V usage is TRBV2 and J usage is TRBJ2-6, with no clear D. CDR3 size: 17 residues. The ends were cut back, 4 bases at V and 0 bases at J, with 13 bases in the middle. In germline, CDR1 is SNHLY, CDR2 FYNNEI. The CDR3, as DNA: TGTGCCAGCAGTGTGCTAGAGATAAGCTCTGGGGCCAACGTCCTGACTTTC. Amino acid sequence: CASSVLEISSGANVLTF.

V gene TRBV30 combines with J gene TRBJ2-5; 7 nucleotides align to TRBD2. CDR1 GTSNPN and CDR2 SVGIG come from the germline V gene (reference sequence). The CDR3 consists of 13 residues. J was trimmed by 7 bases and V by 3 bases; bases with no gene match: 8. CDR3 region: CAWRSGAGGTQYF. CDR3 DNA: TGTGCCTGGAGAAGCGGGGCCGGGGGGACCCAGTACTTC.

The DNA for the CDR3 is TGTGCCAGCAGGAAGACTAGCGGGGGGGCTGCGGGGGAGCTGTTTTTT. It codes for CASRKTSGGAAGELFF. This chain links TRBV27 with TRBJ2-2; 14 bases agree with TRBD2. V trimming: 6 bases; J trimming: 8 bases; junction bases outside the gene matches: 8. The CDR3 length is 16 residues. Germline values: CDR1 MNHEY, CDR2 SMNVEV (reference sequence).

This clonotype was counted between two and nine times. The chain carries TRBV6-2 or TRBV6-3 and TRBJ1-1; 7 bases are shared with TRBD1. The CDR3 is 13 amino acids. The ends lost 7 bases at V and 5 bases at J; junction bases unmatched: 7. CDR1 MNHEY and CDR2 SVGEGT come from the germline V gene. The CDR3 DNA sequence: TGTGCCAGCATGGAGGGGGCGAGGACTGAAGCTTTCTTT. It is translated as CASMEGARTEAFF.

The rearrangement joins TRBV19 to TRBJ2-4, with D possibly being TRBD2 (7 bases). CDR1 is LNHDA and CDR2 is SQIVND in the germline V gene (reference sequence). The V gene lost 1 base and the J gene lost 10 bases, with 17 bases spanning the gap. This CDR3 has 15 amino acids. CDR3 DNA sequence: TGTGCCAGTAGTATAGGGGGGGGGCCGAGCCCTATTCAGTACTTC. This codes for CASSIGGGPSPIQYF. Complete variable domain (other parts from reference TRBV19 and TRBJ2-4): DGGITQSPKYLFRKEGQNVTLSCEQNLNHDAMYWYRQDPGQGLRLIYYSQIVNDFQKGDIAEGYSVSREKKESFPLTVTSAQKNPTAFYLCASSIGGGPSPIQYFGAGTRLSVL.

The chain recombines TRBV19 with TRBJ1-1; D remains unclear. V was cut by 3 bases and J by 0 bases, with 8 bases left in between. The germline V gene encodes CDR1 LNHDA and CDR2 SQIVND (reference sequence). This CDR3 is 14 amino acids long. CDR3: CASSMRLMNTEAFF. Here the CDR3 DNA reads TGTGCCAGTAGTATGCGGCTAATGAACACTGAAGCTTTCTTT. The variable domain in full, completed from reference TRBV19 and TRBJ1-1, reads DGGITQSPKYLFRKEGQNVTLSCEQNLNHDAMYWYRQDPGQGLRLIYYSQIVNDFQKGDIAEGYSVSREKKESFPLTVTSAQKNPTAFYLCASSMRLMNTEAFFGQGTRLTVV.